The clone carrying this TCR beta chain was detected many times. The data stem from a study of early T cells in non-severe SARS-CoV-2 infection. Tagging with unique molecular identifiers was applied to individual cDNA molecules. One entry per CDR3 protein results from TCRdb running MiXCR on the 5' RACE reads. Among more than 50,000 distinct CDR3 sequences listed, around 10% were seen once. The V and J ends lost 8 bases and 9 bases, in that order; junction bases with no gene match: 5. Germline values: CDR1 LNHDA, CDR2 SQIVND (reference sequence). This CDR3 contains 12 residues. Specimen: whole blood. This TCR derives from an adult who was a healthcare worker with PCR-confirmed SARS-CoV-2 infection or an uninfected control (not recorded which). V and J are TRBV19 and TRBJ2-7; 12 positions match TRBD2. The CDR3 sequence is CASRTSGGRQYF. The CDR3 DNA follows: TGTGCCAGTCGTACTAGCGGGGGGAGGCAGTACTTC.